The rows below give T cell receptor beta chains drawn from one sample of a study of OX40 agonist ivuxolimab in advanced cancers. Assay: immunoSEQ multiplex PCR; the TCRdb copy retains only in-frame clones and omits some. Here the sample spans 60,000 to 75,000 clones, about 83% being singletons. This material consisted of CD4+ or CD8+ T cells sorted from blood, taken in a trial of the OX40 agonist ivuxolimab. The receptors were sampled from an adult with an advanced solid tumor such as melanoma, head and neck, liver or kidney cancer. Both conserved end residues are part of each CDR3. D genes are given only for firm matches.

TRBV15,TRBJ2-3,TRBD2,CATSRGRLAATDTQYF
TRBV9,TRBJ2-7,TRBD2,CASSVGQTSGRQHEQYF
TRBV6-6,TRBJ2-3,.,CASSPHDGGKQYF
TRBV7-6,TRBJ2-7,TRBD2,CASSLSPPIAGAAYEQYF
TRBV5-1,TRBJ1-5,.,CASSLGENSNQPQHF
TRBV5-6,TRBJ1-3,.,CASSLFMTDSTSSGNTIYF
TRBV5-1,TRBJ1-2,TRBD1,CASSLDPTGGYGYTF
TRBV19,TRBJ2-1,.,CASTNVGRVNEQFF
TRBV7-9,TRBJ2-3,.,CASSPRTDTQYF
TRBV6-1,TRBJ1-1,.,CASSETIPGFTEAFF
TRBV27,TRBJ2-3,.,CASSSDTDTQYF
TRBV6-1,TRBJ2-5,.,CASSPTGGAETQYF
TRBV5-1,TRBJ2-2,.,CASSPRSRDGELFF
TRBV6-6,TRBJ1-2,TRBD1,CASRSTGGPYGYTF
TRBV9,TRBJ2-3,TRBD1,CASSITGGSDTQYF
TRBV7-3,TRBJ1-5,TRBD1,CASSLWGDSASQGHF
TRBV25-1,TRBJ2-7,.,CASTRGTRVYF
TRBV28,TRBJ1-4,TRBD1,CASSTAGGGNEKLFF
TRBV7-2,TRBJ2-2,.,CASSLAGELFF
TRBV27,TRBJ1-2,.,CASSLYPQSGGYTF
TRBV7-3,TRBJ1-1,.,CASSSLTRVEAFF
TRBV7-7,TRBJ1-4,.,CASSPTVDKVNTEKLFF
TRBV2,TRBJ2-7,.,CASSDSRVPYEQYF
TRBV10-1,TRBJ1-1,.,CASGDNTEAFF
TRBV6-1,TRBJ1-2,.,CASRTLGVVYGYTF
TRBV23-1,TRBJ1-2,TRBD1,CASSDRGRLGADYGYTF
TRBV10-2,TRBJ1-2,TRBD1,CASSEVTGEGYTF
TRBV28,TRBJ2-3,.,CASSPDRTQYF
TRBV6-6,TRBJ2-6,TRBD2,CASGGVSGANVLTF
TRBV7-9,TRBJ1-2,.,CASSLGEMRGYTF
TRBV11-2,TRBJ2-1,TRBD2,CASSLRAGTSGSDEQFF
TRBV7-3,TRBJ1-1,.,CASSQGQNTEAFF
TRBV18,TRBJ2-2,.,CASSRATGMNTGELFF
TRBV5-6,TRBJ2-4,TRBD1,CASSQTGGGNIQYF
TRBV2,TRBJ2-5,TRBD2,CASRGEQTQETQYF
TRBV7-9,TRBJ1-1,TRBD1,CASRYDRVNTEAFF
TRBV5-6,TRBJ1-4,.,CASSLKQGDEKLFF
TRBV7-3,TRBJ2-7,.,CASRRSLEGNEQYF
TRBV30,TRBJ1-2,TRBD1,CAWISPPLDRGLGGYTF
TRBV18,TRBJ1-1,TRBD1,CASSPGQGNTEAFF
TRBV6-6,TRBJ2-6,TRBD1,CASREGQGIGVLTF
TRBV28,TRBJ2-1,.,CASRGPREDNEQFF
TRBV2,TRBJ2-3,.,CASTPGGLSTDTQYF
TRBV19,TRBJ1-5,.,CASNAGRDQPQHF
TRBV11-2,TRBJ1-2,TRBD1,CASSRTGGTNYGYTF
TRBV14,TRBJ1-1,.,CASSQILGGTEAFF
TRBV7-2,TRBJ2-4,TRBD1,CASSPGQGLAKNIQYF
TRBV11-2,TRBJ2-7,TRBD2,CASSLALAGFSYEQYF
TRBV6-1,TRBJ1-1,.,CAIQGSREAFF
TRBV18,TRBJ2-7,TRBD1,CASSGGDRGPYEQYF
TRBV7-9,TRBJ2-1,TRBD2,CASSLGGGNNEQFF
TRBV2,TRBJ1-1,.,CASSRKFTEAFF
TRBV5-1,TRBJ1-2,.,CASSLEGMLGGYTF
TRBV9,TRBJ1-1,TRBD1,CASSSVHPGQGNTEAFF
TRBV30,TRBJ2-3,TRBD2,CAWKVGLAQDTQYF
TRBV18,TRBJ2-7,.,CASSPRRSYEQYF
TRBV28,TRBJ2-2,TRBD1,CASSTRTGKGKAGELFF
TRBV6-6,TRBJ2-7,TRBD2,CASSSLGTSSRREYF
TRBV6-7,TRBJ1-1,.,CASSLPWVGADEAFF